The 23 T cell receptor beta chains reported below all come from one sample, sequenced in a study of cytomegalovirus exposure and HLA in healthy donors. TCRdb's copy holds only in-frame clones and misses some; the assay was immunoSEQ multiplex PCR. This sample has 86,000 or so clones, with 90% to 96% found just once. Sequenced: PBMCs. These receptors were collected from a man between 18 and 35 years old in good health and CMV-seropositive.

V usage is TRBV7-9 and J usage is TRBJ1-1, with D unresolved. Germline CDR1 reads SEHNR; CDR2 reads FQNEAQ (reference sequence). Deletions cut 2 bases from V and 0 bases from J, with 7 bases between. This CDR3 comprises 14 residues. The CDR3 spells CASSLSAVNTEAFF. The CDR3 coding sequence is TGTGCCAGCAGCTTATCTGCGGTGAACACTGAAGCTTTCTTT. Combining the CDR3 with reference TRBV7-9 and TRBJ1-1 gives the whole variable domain DTGVSQNPRHKITKRGQNVTFRCDPISEHNRLYWYRQTLGQGPEFLTYFQNEAQLEKSRLLSDRFSAERPKGSFSTLEIQRTEQGDSAMYLCASSLSAVNTEAFFGQGTRLTVV.

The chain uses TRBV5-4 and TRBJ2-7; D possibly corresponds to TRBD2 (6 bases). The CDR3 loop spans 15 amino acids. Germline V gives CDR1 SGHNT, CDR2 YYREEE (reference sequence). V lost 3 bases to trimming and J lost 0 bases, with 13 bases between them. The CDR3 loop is CASSSGTYPSYEQYF. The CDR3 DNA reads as TGTGCCAGCAGCTCCGGGACTTATCCCTCCTACGAGCAGTACTTC.

The CDR3: CAWERQGNTEAFF. CDR3 nucleotides: TGTGCCTGGGAACGACAGGGGAACACTGAAGCTTTCTTT. The gene calls are TRBV30 and TRBJ1-1; 7 bases line up with TRBD1. Germline CDR1 reads GTSNPN; CDR2 reads SVGIG (reference sequence). The trim removed 5 bases at V and 1 base at J, leaving 4 bases unmatched. There are 13 residues in the CDR3.

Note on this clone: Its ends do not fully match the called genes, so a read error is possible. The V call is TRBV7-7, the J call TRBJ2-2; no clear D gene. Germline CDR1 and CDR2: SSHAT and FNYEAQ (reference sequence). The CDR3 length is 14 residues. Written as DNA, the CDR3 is TGTGCTAGCAGCTCCAGTGAGAACACCGGGGAGCTGTTTTTT. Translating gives CASSSSENTGELFF.

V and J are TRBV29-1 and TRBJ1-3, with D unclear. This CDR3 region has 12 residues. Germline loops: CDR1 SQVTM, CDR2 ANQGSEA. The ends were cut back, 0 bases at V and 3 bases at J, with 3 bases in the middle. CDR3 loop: CSVEDYGNTIYF. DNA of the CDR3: TGCAGCGTTGAAGATTATGGAAACACCATATATTTT.

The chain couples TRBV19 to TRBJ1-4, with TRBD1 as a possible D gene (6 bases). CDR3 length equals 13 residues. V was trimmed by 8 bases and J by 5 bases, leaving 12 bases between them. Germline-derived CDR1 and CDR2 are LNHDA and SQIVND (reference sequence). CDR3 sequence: CASSTGKNEKLFF. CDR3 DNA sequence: TGTGCCAGTTCTACAGGGAAGAATGAAAAACTGTTTTTT.

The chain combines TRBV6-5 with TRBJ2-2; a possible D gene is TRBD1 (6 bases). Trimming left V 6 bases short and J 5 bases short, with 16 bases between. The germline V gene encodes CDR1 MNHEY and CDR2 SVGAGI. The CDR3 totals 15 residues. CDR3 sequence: CASRHDRRWTGELFF. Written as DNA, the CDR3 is TGTGCCAGCAGACACGACAGGAGGTGGACCGGGGAGCTGTTTTTT.

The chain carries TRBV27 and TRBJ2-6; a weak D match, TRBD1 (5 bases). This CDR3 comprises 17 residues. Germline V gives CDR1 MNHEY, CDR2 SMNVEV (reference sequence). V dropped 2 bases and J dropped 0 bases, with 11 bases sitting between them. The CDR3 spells CASSLGEGDSGANVLTF. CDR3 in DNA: TGTGCCAGCAGTTTAGGCGAAGGGGACTCTGGGGCCAACGTCCTGACTTTC.

The CDR3 region has the DNA TGTGCCAGCAGCTCTACAGGCTGGGGAACTGAAGCTTTCTTT. Translated, it gives CASSSTGWGTEAFF. The chain uses TRBV5-5 and TRBJ1-1; D is perhaps TRBD1 (5 bases). Germline values: CDR1 SGHKS, CDR2 YYEKEE (reference sequence). With 3 bases removed from V and 5 bases from J, the gap between germline ends came to 14 bases. This CDR3 is 14 amino acids long.

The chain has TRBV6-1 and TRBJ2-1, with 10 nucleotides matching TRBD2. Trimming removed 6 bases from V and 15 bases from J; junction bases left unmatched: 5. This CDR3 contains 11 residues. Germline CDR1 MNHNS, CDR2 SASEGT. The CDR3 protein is CASSPSGRPFF. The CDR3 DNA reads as TGTGCCAGCAGCCCTAGCGGGAGACCGTTCTTC.

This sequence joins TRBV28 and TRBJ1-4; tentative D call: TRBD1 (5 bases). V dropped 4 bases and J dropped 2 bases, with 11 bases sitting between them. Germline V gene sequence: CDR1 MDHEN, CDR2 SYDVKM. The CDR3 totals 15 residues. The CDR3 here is CASSWGGTTNEKLFF. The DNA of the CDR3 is TGTGCCAGCAGTTGGGGGGGAACCACTAATGAAAAACTGTTTTTT.

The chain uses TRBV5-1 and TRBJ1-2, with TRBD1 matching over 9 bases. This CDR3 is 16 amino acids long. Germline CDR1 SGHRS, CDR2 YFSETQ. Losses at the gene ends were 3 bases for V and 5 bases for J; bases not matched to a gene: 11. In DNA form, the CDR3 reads TGCGCCAGCAGCTCGACCCTGACAGGGGGAAGGTATGGCTACACCTTC. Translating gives CASSSTLTGGRYGYTF.

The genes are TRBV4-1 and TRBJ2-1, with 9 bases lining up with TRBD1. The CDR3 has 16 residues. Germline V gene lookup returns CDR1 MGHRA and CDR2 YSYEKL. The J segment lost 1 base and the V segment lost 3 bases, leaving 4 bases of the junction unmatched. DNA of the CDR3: TGCGCCAGCAGCCACGGACAGGGGAAGTCCTACAATGAGCAGTTCTTC. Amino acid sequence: CASSHGQGKSYNEQFF.

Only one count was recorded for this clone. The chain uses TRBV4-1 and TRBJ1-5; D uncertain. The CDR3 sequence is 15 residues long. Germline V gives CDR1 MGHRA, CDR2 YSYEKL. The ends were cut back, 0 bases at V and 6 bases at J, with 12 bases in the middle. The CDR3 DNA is TGCGCCAGCAGCCAAGATCCCGGGTTTGGTCAGCCCCAGCATTTT. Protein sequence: CASSQDPGFGQPQHF.

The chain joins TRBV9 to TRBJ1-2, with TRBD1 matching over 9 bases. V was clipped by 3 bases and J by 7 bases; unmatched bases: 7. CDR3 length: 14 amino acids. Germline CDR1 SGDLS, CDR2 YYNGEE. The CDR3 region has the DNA TGTGCCAGCAGCGAGGGACAGGGAAGTGGTGGCTACACCTTC. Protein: CASSEGQGSGGYTF.

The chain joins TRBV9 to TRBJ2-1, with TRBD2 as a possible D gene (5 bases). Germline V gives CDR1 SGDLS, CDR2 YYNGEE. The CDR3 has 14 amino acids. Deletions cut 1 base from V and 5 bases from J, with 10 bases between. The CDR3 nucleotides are TGTGCCAGCAGCGTACTCGGGCGGGACAATGAGCAGTTCTTC. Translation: CASSVLGRDNEQFF.

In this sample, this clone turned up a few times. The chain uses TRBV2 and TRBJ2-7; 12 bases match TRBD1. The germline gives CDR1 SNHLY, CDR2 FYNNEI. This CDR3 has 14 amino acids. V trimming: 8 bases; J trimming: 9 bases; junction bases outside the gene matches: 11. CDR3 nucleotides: TGTGCCAGCGGGGGGGACAGGGGGCTTTCTGGGCAGTACTTC. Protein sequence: CASGGDRGLSGQYF.

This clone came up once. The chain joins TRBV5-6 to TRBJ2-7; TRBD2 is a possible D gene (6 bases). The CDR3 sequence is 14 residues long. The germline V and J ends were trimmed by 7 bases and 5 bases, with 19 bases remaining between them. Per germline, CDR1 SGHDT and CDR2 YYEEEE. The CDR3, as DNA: TGTGCCAGCTCAAATCGAGGGAGGTCCCACGAGCAGTACTTC. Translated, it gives CASSNRGRSHEQYF.

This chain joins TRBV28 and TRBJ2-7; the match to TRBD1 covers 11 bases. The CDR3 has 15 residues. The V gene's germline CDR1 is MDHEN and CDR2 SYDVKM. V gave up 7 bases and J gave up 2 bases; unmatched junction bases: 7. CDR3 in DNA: TGTGCCAGCACCCTGGGACAGGGGGATCCCTACGAGCAGTACTTC. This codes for CASTLGQGDPYEQYF.

DNA of the CDR3: TGTGCCAGCTCCCAAACGACAGGGCCGGGCTACGAGCAGTACTTC. Protein sequence: CASSQTTGPGYEQYF. The V gene is TRBV18, the J gene TRBJ2-7, with 7 bases fitting TRBD1. The CDR3 consists of 15 residues. The V gene's germline CDR1 is KGHSH and CDR2 LQKENI. V shed 6 bases and J 3 bases; nucleotides not matched to a gene: 11.

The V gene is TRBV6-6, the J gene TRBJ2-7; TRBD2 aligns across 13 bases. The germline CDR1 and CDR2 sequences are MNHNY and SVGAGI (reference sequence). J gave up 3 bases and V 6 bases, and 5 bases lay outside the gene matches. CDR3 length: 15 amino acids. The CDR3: CASSETSGRLYEQYF. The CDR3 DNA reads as TGTGCCAGCAGCGAGACTAGCGGGAGGCTCTACGAGCAGTACTTC.

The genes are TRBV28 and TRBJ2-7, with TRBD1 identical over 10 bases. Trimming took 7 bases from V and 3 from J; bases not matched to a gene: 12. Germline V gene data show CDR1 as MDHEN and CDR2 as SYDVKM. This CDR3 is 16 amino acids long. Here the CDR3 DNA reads TGTGCCAGCATTACGTCGTTTGGGACAGGGGACTACGAGCAGTACTTC. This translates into CASITSFGTGDYEQYF.

The CDR3 DNA reads as TGCAGCGTCACAGGAACGTCTATGAACACTGAAGCTTTCTTT. As protein: CSVTGTSMNTEAFF. The gene calls are TRBV29-1 and TRBJ1-1; tentatively, D is TRBD1 (5 bases). V lost 6 bases, J lost 0 bases, and 14 bases lay in between. This CDR3 comprises 14 residues. Germline assignment: CDR1 SQVTM and CDR2 ANQGSEA.